A single sample is the source of the 12 T cell receptor beta chains below, sequenced in a study of T cell changes during pregnancy in multiple sclerosis. Clones were sequenced by immunoSEQ multiplex PCR, and TCRdb holds only the in-frame ones, with some missing. This sample carries tens of thousands of clones, around nine tenths of them seen once, and the ten largest clones take about 6.3%. Sequencing was performed on CD8+ T cells from peripheral blood mononuclear cells, taken after pregnancy. The receptors originated from a female donor in good health, enrolled as a control in a pregnancy study.

The chain is built from TRBV5-6 and TRBJ1-2, with 7 bases identical to TRBD1. The CDR3 is 14 amino acids. With V trimmed by 7 bases and J by 8 bases, 14 bases remained unmatched. Germline values: CDR1 SGHDT, CDR2 YYEEEE. The CDR3 region has the DNA TGTGCCAGCCGGGGGTTGGAGGGGGCGCCCGGCTACACCTTC. It translates to CASRGLEGAPGYTF.

This chain uses TRBV28 with TRBJ1-1; possibly TRBD1 for D (5 bases). This CDR3 comprises 16 residues. CDR1 is MDHEN and CDR2 is SYDVKM in the germline V gene. Trimming took off 4 bases at V and 0 bases at J, with 15 bases between the two ends. CDR3 sequence (DNA): TGTGCCAGCAGTTCCATGAAGACAGTACTGAACACTGAAGCTTTCTTT. Translated, it gives CASSSMKTVLNTEAFF.

This CDR3 reads CASSERDSAYEQYF. DNA of the CDR3: TGTGCCAGCAGCGAACGGGACAGCGCCTACGAGCAGTACTTC. V is TRBV7-9 and J is TRBJ2-5; 7 bases are shared with TRBD1. The assigned J gene may be wrong: the sequence end matches TRBJ2-7 better. Looked up from germline, CDR1 is SEHNR and CDR2 is FQNEAQ (reference sequence). The CDR3 is 14 amino acids.

About this clone itself: One end of the junction does not line up with germline, which may come from a read error. The rearrangement uses TRBV7-9 and TRBJ2-7, with D maybe TRBD2 (5 bases). There are 12 residues in the CDR3. The germline V gene encodes CDR1 SEHNR and CDR2 FQNEAQ (reference sequence). CDR3 region: CASSSGVKDPHF. CDR3 bases: TGTGCCAGCAGCTCCGGGGTCAAGGACCCACACTTC.

Only one count was recorded for this clone. This chain uses TRBV4-3 with TRBJ1-4; a possible D gene is TRBD1 (5 bases). Looked up from germline, CDR1 is LGHNA and CDR2 is YSLEER. The CDR3 is 16 residues long. Trimming shortened V by 0 bases and J by 0 bases, and 8 bases separated the two germline ends. This CDR3 is CASSQDPRATNEKLFF. The CDR3 DNA follows: TGCGCCAGCAGCCAAGATCCCAGGGCAACTAATGAAAAACTGTTTTTT.

This clone was picked up one time. The gene calls are TRBV27 and TRBJ2-1; D unclear. CDR3 length: 14 amino acids. Trimming stripped 7 bases from V and 2 bases from J, with 12 bases between. In germline, CDR1 is MNHEY, CDR2 SMNVEV (reference sequence). In nucleotides, the CDR3 is TGTGCCAGCACGTTACAAAACCCCTACAATGAGCAGTTCTTC. This codes for CASTLQNPYNEQFF.

The chain has TRBV5-1 and TRBJ2-6; D unresolved. The CDR3 sequence is 15 residues long. The V end lost 4 bases, the J end lost 0 bases, and 8 bases lay between the germline ends. The germline V gene has CDR1 SGHRS and CDR2 YFSETQ. CDR3 bases: TGCGCCAGCAGCCCGAGCGACTCTGGGGCCAACGTCCTGACTTTC. Protein sequence: CASSPSDSGANVLTF.

The chain uses TRBV5-1 and TRBJ1-5; 7 bases fit TRBD1. The germline V gene has CDR1 SGHRS and CDR2 YFSETQ. With 0 bases clipped from V and 3 bases from J, the junction kept 3 bases outside the gene matches. The CDR3 length is 15 residues. The CDR3 coding sequence is TGCGCCAGCAGCTTGGAGGGGGCCTTCAATCAGCCCCAGCATTTT. Residues: CASSLEGAFNQPQHF. The full variable domain, its missing parts supplied by reference TRBV5-1 and TRBJ1-5, is KAGVTQTPRYLIKTRGQQVTLSCSPISGHRSVSWYQQTPGQGLQFLFEYFSETQRNKGNFPGRFSGRQFSNSRSEMNVSTLELGDSALYLCASSLEGAFNQPQHFGDGTRLSIL.

This clone was seen a few times. The genes are TRBV7-9 and TRBJ1-2; the D gene is possibly TRBD1 (6 bases). The CDR3 loop spans 15 amino acids. CDR1 SEHNR and CDR2 FQNEAQ come from the germline V gene (reference sequence). V was trimmed by 7 bases and J by 3 bases, leaving 18 bases between them. Here the CDR3 DNA reads TGTGCCAGCACCCTAACTGGACAGAGAGACTATGGCTACACCTTC. It specifies CASTLTGQRDYGYTF.

The V gene is TRBV7-3, the J gene TRBJ2-1; a possible D gene is TRBD1 (6 bases). The germline gives CDR1 SGHTA, CDR2 FQGTGA. The germline V and J ends were trimmed by 6 bases and 10 bases, with 25 bases remaining between them. This CDR3 region has 16 residues. For the CDR3, the DNA is TGTGCCAGCAGTCTTACTACGGCATCCCGGGACACCGAGCAGTTCTTC. Translation gives CASSLTTASRDTEQFF. Supplemented by reference TRBV7-3 and TRBJ2-1, the full variable domain reads GAGVSQTPSNKVTEKGKYVELRCDPISGHTALYWYRQSLGQGPEFLIYFQGTGAADDSGLPNDRFFAVRPEGSVSTLKIQRTERGDSAVYLCASSLTTASRDTEQFFGPGTRLTVL.

The chain links TRBV4-2 to TRBJ2-1; TRBD2 aligns across 8 bases. CDR3 length equals 15 residues. Germline V gene sequence: CDR1 LGHNA, CDR2 YNFKEQ. The J segment lost 4 bases and the V segment lost 3 bases, leaving 5 bases of the junction unmatched. The CDR3 DNA reads TGTGCCAGCAGCCAGGGCGGGGGGCTGTACAATGAGCAGTTCTTC. Translating gives CASSQGGGLYNEQFF.

J is TRBJ2-2 and V is TRBV7-8; TRBD2 might be the D (5 bases). The CDR3 sequence is 11 residues long. Germline CDR1 SGHVS, CDR2 FQNEAQ. Trimming removed 8 bases at V and 6 bases at J, with 7 bases between. This CDR3 reads CASGSSGELFF. The CDR3 nucleotides read TGTGCCAGCGGGAGTTCCGGGGAGCTGTTTTTT.